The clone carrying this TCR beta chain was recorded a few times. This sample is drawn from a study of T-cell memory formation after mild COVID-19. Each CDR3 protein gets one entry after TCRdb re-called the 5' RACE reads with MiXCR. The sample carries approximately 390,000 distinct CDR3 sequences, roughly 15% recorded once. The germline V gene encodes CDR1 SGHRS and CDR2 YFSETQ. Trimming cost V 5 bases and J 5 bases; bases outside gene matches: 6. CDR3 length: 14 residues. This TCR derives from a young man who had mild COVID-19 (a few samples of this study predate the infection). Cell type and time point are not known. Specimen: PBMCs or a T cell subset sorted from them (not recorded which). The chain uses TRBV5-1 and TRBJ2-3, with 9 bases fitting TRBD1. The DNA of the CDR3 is TGCGCCAGCAGTTATGGGACAGGGCAAGATACGCAGTATTTT. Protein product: CASSYGTGQDTQYF.